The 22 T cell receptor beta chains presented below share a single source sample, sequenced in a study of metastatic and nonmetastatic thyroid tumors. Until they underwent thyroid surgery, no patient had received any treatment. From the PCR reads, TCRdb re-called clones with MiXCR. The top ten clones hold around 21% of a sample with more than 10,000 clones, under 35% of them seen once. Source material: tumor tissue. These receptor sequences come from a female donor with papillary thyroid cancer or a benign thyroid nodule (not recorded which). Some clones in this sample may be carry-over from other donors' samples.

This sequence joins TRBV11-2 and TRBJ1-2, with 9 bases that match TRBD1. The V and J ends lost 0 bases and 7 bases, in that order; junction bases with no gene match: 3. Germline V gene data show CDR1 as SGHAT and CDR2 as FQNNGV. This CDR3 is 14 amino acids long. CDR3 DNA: TGTGCCAGCAGCTTAGATCACAGGGGGCTTGGCTACACCTTC. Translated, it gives CASSLDHRGLGYTF.

CDR3 loop: CSPQGAEQFF. The CDR3 coding sequence is TGCAGCCCCCAGGGCGCGGAGCAGTTCTTC. The rearrangement uses TRBV20-1 and TRBJ2-1; D perhaps matches TRBD1 (5 bases). In germline, CDR1 is DFQATT, CDR2 SNEGSKA (reference sequence). The CDR3 has 10 residues.

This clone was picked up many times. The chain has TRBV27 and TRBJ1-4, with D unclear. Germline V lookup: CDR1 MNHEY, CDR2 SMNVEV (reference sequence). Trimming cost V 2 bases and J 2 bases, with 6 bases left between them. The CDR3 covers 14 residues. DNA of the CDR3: TGTGCCAGCAGTTTAAGGATGACTAATGAAAAACTGTTTTTT. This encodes CASSLRMTNEKLFF.

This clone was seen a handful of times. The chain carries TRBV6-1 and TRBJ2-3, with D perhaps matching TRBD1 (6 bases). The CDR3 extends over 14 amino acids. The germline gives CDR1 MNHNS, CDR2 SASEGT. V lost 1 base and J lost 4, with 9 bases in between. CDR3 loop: CASSEGQESDTQYF. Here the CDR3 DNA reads TGTGCCAGCAGTGAAGGACAGGAATCAGATACGCAGTATTTT.

The CDR3 DNA reads TGTGCCAGCAGCGACTACAGGGAAGGAGAAGCTTTCTTT. The encoded protein is CASSDYREGEAFF. The chain carries TRBV9 and TRBJ1-1; D is perhaps TRBD1 (6 bases). The CDR3 length is 13 residues. The germline gives CDR1 SGDLS, CDR2 YYNGEE. Trimming pared 3 bases from V and 8 bases from J, leaving 14 bases between.

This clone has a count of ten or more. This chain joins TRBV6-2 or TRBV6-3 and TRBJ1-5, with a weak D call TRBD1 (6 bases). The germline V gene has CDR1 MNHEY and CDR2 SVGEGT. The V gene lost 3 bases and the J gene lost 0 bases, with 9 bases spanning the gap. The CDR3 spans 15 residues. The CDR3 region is CASSYTGNSNQPQHF. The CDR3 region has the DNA TGTGCCAGCAGTTATACAGGGAATAGCAATCAGCCCCAGCATTTT.

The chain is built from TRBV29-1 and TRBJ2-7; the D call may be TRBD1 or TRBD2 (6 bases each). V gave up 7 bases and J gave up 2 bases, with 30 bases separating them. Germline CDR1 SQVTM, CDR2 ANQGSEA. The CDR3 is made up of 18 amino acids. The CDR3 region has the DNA TGCAGCGCCAAGGGGACTCTGGAGGGACTGGGGACAACCTACGAGCAGTACTTC. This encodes CSAKGTLEGLGTTYEQYF.

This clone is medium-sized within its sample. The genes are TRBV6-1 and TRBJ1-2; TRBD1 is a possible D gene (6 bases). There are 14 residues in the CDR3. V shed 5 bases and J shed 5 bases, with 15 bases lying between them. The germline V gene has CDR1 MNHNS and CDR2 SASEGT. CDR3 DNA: TGTGCCAGCAGTTCTCTGACAGGAAAATATGGCTACACCTTC. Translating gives CASSSLTGKYGYTF.

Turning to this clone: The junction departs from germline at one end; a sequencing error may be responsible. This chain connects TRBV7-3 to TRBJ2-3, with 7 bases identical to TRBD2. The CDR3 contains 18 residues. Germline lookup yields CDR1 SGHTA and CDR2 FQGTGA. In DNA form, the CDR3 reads TGTGCCAGCAGCTTAACCCAAATAGTGGGAGGGCCAGCAGATACACAGTATTTT. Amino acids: CASSLTQIVGGPADTQYF.

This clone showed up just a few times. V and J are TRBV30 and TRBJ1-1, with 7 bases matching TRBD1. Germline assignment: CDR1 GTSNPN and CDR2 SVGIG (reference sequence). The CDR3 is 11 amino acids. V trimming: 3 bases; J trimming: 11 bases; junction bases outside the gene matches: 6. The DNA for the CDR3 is TGTGCCTGGAGCACACAGGGGCGGGCTTTCTTT. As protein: CAWSTQGRAFF.

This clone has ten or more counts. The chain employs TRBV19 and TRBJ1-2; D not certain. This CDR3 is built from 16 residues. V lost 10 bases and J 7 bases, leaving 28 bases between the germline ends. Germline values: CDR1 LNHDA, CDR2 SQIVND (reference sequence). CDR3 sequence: CATPLGPDGRQSGYTF. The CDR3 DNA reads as TGTGCCACCCCTCTCGGCCCGGACGGCCGCCAGAGTGGCTACACCTTC.

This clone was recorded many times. The CDR3 region is CASMQDTAIRGYTF. The CDR3 nucleotides read TGTGCCAGTATGCAGGATACCGCTATTCGGGGCTACACCTTC. V gene TRBV28 combines with J gene TRBJ1-2; D call uncertain. The CDR3 runs to 14 residues. The V end lost 9 bases, the J end lost 8 bases, and 22 bases lay between the germline ends. CDR1 MDHEN and CDR2 SYDVKM come from the germline V gene.

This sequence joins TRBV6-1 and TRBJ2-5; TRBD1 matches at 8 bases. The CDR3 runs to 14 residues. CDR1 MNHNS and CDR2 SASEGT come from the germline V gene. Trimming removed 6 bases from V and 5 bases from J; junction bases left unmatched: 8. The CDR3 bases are TGTGCCAGCAGCCGCCAGGGGGCCTATGAGACCCAGTACTTC. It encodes CASSRQGAYETQYF.

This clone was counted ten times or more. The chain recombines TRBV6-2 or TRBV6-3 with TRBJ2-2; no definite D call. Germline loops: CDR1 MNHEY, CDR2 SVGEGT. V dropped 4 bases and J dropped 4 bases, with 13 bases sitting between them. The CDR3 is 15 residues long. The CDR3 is CASSSRRAGTGELFF. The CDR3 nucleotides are TGTGCCAGCAGTTCCCGCCGGGCCGGCACCGGGGAGCTGTTTTTT.

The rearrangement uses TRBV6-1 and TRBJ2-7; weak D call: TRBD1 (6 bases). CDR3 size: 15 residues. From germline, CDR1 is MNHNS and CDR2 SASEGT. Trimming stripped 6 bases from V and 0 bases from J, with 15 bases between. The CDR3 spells CASSRTASNSYEQYF. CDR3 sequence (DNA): TGTGCCAGCAGCAGGACAGCCTCCAACTCCTACGAGCAGTACTTC.

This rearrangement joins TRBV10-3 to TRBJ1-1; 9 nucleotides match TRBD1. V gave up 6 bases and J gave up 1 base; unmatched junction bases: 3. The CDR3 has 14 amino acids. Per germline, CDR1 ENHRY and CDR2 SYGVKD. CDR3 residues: CAIRKQGANTEAFF. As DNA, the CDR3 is TGTGCCATCAGGAAACAGGGGGCGAACACTGAAGCTTTCTTT.

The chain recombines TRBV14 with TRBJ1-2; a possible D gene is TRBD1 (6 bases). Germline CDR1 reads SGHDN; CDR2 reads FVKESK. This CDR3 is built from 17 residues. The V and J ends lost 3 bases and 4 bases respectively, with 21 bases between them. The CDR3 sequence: CASSQSRQVGKPYGYTF. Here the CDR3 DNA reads TGTGCCAGCAGCCAGTCTCGACAGGTGGGGAAACCCTATGGCTACACCTTC.

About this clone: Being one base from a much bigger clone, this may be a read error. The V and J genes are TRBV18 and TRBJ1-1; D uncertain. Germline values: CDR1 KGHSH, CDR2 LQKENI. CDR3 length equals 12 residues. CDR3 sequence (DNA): TGTGCCGGCTCACCATTGGCAGTTGAAGCTTTCTTT. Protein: CAGSPLAVEAFF.

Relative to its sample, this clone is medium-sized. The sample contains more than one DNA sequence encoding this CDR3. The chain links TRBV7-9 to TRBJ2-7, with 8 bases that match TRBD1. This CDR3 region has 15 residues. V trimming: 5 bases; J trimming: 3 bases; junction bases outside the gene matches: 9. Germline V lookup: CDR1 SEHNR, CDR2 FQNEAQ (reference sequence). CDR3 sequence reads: CASSLGQGIYYEQYF. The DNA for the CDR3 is TGTGCCAGCAGCCTAGGACAGGGAATATACTACGAGCAGTACTTC.

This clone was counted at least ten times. CDR3 sequence (DNA): TGCGCCAGCAGTGTTCGTCAAGAGACCCAGTACTTC. Residues: CASSVRQETQYF. This chain joins TRBV5-1 and TRBJ2-5; no definite D call. The ends were cut back, 5 bases at V and 2 bases at J, with 7 bases in the middle. CDR1 and CDR2 from the germline V gene are SGHRS and YFSETQ. The CDR3 covers 12 residues.

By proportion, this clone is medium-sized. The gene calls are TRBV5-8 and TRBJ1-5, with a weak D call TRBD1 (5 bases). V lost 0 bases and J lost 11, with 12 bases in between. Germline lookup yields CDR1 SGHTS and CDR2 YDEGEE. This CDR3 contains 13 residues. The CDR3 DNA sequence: TGTGCCAGCAGCTTGGTCGAGGGGTTGGCCCAGCATTTT. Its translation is CASSLVEGLAQHF.

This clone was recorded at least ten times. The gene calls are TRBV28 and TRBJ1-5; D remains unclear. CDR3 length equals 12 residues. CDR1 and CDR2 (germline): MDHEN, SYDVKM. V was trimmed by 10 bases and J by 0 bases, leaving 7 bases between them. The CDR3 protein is CATGVSNQPQHF. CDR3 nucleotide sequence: TGTGCCACCGGTGTTAGCAATCAGCCCCAGCATTTT.